This entry lists 28 T cell receptor beta chains sequenced from one sample in a study of cytotoxic CD8 clonotypes in ibrutinib-treated CLL (dated by TCRdb to the early 2020s). This specimen's time point label, per the study, means: approximately 2 years on ibrutinib. Library creation used the immunoSEQ multiplex PCR assay. The clones in this table, taken by TCRdb from immuneACCESS, are in-frame only. Not every clone is retained; where verified, under half of the shortfall comes from an unresolved V gene, and the cause of the rest is unknown. This sample comprises about 50,000 clones, 57% of them detected only once. The ten largest clonotypes hold under 35% of the sample. The source was PBMCs, collected after 24 months of ibrutinib treatment. These receptors all come from a human donor with chronic lymphocytic leukemia.

The V and J genes are TRBV5-1 and TRBJ2-3; 7 nucleotides align to TRBD1. Germline lookup yields CDR1 SGHRS and CDR2 YFSETQ. The junction had 6 bases not matched to a gene; V was cut back by 6 bases and J by 2 bases. CDR3 length: 14 amino acids. CDR3 sequence (DNA): TGCGCCAGCACGCGAGGGGGCTCCACAGATACGCAGTATTTT. It yields the protein CASTRGGSTDTQYF.

This chain connects TRBV10-3 to TRBJ1-1; D might be TRBD1 (6 bases). V lost 3 bases and J lost 3, with 8 bases in between. Germline-derived CDR1 and CDR2 are ENHRY and SYGVKD. The CDR3 is made up of 13 amino acids. The CDR3 DNA reads as TGTGCCATCAGTGACAGGGGCGACACTGAAGCTTTCTTT. Translating gives CAISDRGDTEAFF.

This clone occurred a few times. This same CDR3 is encoded by further DNA sequences in the sample. This chain joins TRBV29-1 and TRBJ2-2, with D perhaps TRBD1 or TRBD2 (7 bases each). The CDR3 runs 15 residues. From germline, CDR1 is SQVTM and CDR2 ANQGSEA. Trimming left V 4 bases short and J 5 bases short, with 17 bases between. The CDR3 sequence: CSVVGRRGGTGELFF. The CDR3 coding sequence is TGCAGCGTTGTGGGGCGCAGGGGGGGAACCGGGGAGCTGTTTTTT.

V usage is TRBV4-2 and J usage is TRBJ1-1, with D uncertain. Germline values: CDR1 LGHNA, CDR2 YNFKEQ. V lost 1 base and J lost 6, with 9 bases in between. The CDR3 covers 13 residues. CDR3 in amino acids: CASSQVRTAEAFF. The CDR3 DNA sequence: TGTGCCAGCAGCCAAGTCAGAACCGCTGAAGCTTTCTTT.

This clone qualifies as medium-sized. The CDR3 DNA follows: TGTGCCAGCAGCTTCGACCCCCGTGGACGATACACCTTC. It specifies CASSFDPRGRYTF. The V call is TRBV6-6, the J call TRBJ1-2; unclear D gene. The V gene lost 6 bases and the J gene lost 11 bases, with 19 bases spanning the gap. The CDR3 length is 13 residues. The V gene's germline CDR1 is MNHNY and CDR2 SVGAGI (reference sequence).

The V and J genes are TRBV5-1 and TRBJ1-2, with 11 bases aligning to TRBD1. Germline V CDR1 and CDR2: SGHRS, YFSETQ. This CDR3 is 16 amino acids long. V was clipped by 4 bases and J by 2 bases; unmatched bases: 7. In DNA form, the CDR3 reads TGCGCCAGCAGCATGATGGGACAGGGGGACAACTATGGCTACACCTTC. Translated, it gives CASSMMGQGDNYGYTF.

This clone was detected only a few times. The chain carries TRBV6-1 and TRBJ1-2; D is unresolved. The CDR3 contains 14 residues. Trimming left V 1 base short and J 2 bases short, with 8 bases between. Germline CDR1 reads MNHNS; CDR2 reads SASEGT. This CDR3 reads CASSEGPGNYGYTF. The CDR3 bases are TGTGCCAGCAGTGAAGGCCCTGGGAACTATGGCTACACCTTC.

The chain recombines TRBV4-2 with TRBJ2-7, with D uncertain. The CDR3 consists of 14 residues. CDR1 and CDR2 from the germline V gene are LGHNA and YNFKEQ. Trimming pared 0 bases from V and 2 bases from J, leaving 8 bases between. CDR3 region: CASSQEWQTYEQYF. CDR3 bases: TGTGCCAGCAGCCAAGAATGGCAGACCTACGAGCAGTACTTC.

The gene calls are TRBV11-3 and TRBJ2-7; D call uncertain. V lost 5 bases, J lost 2 bases, and 13 bases lay in between. The length of the CDR3 is 14 residues. CDR1 is SGHNT and CDR2 is YENEEA in the germline V gene. Here the CDR3 reads CASSPGRPPYEQYF. The DNA of the CDR3 is TGTGCCAGCAGCCCCGGCAGGCCCCCCTACGAGCAGTACTTC.

In this sample, this clone turned up many times. The chain recombines TRBV7-8 with TRBJ2-1; weak D call: TRBD2 (5 bases). The CDR3 is made up of 13 amino acids. Germline V CDR1 and CDR2: SGHVS, FQNEAQ. V dropped 5 bases and J dropped 5 bases, with 10 bases sitting between them. CDR3 in amino acids: CASSITADNEQFF. CDR3 DNA: TGTGCCAGCAGCATTACAGCGGACAATGAGCAGTTCTTC.

The chain uses TRBV5-5 and TRBJ1-5; D is perhaps TRBD1 (5 bases). CDR3 length: 15 residues. Trimming removed 3 bases from V and 7 bases from J, with 17 bases in between. Germline CDR1 SGHKS, CDR2 YYEKEE (reference sequence). This CDR3 reads CASSWGPSAEQPQHF. CDR3 DNA sequence: TGTGCCAGCAGCTGGGGCCCCTCAGCAGAGCAGCCCCAGCATTTT.

This clone came up a few times. The rearrangement links TRBV5-1 to TRBJ1-2, with D possibly matching TRBD1 (6 bases). Per germline, CDR1 SGHRS and CDR2 YFSETQ. V was trimmed by 4 bases and J by 6 bases, leaving 16 bases between them. The CDR3 has 14 residues. The CDR3 region is CASSPFTGDNGYTF. CDR3 nucleotide sequence: TGCGCCAGCAGCCCATTCACGGGGGACAATGGCTACACCTTC.

On this clone: The junction and the germline gene differ at one end; a read error may be behind it. The chain employs TRBV29-1 and TRBJ2-7; 9 positions match TRBD2. The CDR3 is 14 residues long. CDR1 and CDR2 (germline): SQVTM, ANQGSEA. The CDR3 sequence: CSVEVSGGLYGQYF. In DNA form, the CDR3 reads TGCAGCGTTGAAGTGAGCGGGGGGCTCTACGGGCAGTACTTC.

The J gene is TRBJ1-3, the V gene TRBV29-1; the D gene is possibly TRBD1 (5 bases). This CDR3 is built from 14 residues. Trimming removed 5 bases at V and 0 bases at J, with 11 bases between. Germline V gene lookup returns CDR1 SQVTM and CDR2 ANQGSEA. CDR3 bases: TGCAGCGTTTTGGGGGGATACTCTGGAAACACCATATATTTT. The encoded protein is CSVLGGYSGNTIYF.

This clone was seen only a few times. This chain links TRBV27 with TRBJ2-7, with 7 bases aligning to TRBD2. The CDR3 is made up of 15 amino acids. CDR1 is MNHEY and CDR2 is SMNVEV in the germline V gene (reference sequence). The V gene end was trimmed by 2 bases and the J gene end by 1 base; junction bases not matched to a gene: 5. In DNA form, the CDR3 reads TGTGCCAGCAGTTTAAGATGGGGACTATCCTACGAGCAGTACTTC. It encodes CASSLRWGLSYEQYF.

CDR3 DNA: TGCGCCAGCAGGGCGGGCTCCACCGGGGAGCTGTTTTTT. Translated, it gives CASRAGSTGELFF. V is TRBV5-1 and J is TRBJ2-2; D is perhaps TRBD2 (5 bases). CDR3 size: 13 residues. Trimming pared 5 bases from V and 4 bases from J, leaving 9 bases between. Germline CDR1 SGHRS, CDR2 YFSETQ.

V gene TRBV2 combines with J gene TRBJ1-2; 10 nucleotides agree with TRBD1. Trimming cost V 4 bases and J 14 bases; bases outside gene matches: 10. Germline lookup yields CDR1 SNHLY and CDR2 FYNNEI. The CDR3 spans 13 residues. The CDR3 DNA reads as TGTGCCAGCAGTGTTTTGGGACAGGGGAAGCAAACCTTC. It yields the protein CASSVLGQGKQTF.

The chain uses TRBV5-1 and TRBJ2-7; 12 bases align to TRBD2. The V segment lost 0 bases and the J segment 3 bases; nucleotides outside the gene matches: 4. The CDR3 consists of 16 residues. Looked up from germline, CDR1 is SGHRS and CDR2 is YFSETQ. The CDR3 region is CASSLGTSGELYEQYF. For the CDR3, the DNA is TGCGCCAGCAGCTTGGGGACTAGCGGGGAACTCTACGAGCAGTACTTC.

This chain uses TRBV2 with TRBJ2-3, with TRBD2 identical over 8 bases. The germline gives CDR1 SNHLY, CDR2 FYNNEI. Trimming at V came to 2 bases and at J to 1 base, leaving 11 bases not matched to a gene. The CDR3 spans 18 residues. The CDR3 DNA is TGTGCCAGCAGTGAATTAGCGGGGAAGGTTCAGCGCACAGATACGCAGTATTTT. This sequence encodes CASSELAGKVQRTDTQYF.

The chain combines TRBV18 with TRBJ2-7; 10 bases align to TRBD1. V lost 6 bases, J lost 2 bases, and 4 bases stayed unmatched. The CDR3 sequence is 14 residues long. Germline V gene lookup returns CDR1 KGHSH and CDR2 LQKENI. The CDR3 DNA reads TGTGCCAGCTCGTCAGGACAGGGGGCCTACGAGCAGTACTTC. Amino acids: CASSSGQGAYEQYF.

The genes are TRBV4-2 and TRBJ2-1; 7 positions agree with TRBD2. This CDR3 is built from 15 residues. V was clipped by 1 base and J by 6 bases; unmatched bases: 6. Germline V gene lookup returns CDR1 LGHNA and CDR2 YNFKEQ. CDR3 sequence reads: CASSQVAGVGNEQFF. The CDR3 DNA follows: TGTGCCAGCAGCCAAGTCGCGGGGGTCGGCAATGAGCAGTTCTTC.

This clone was recorded many times. CDR3 sequence: CASGGTEETQYF. For the CDR3, the DNA is TGTGCCAGCGGGGGGACAGAAGAGACCCAGTACTTC. The chain carries TRBV2 and TRBJ2-5; possible D gene TRBD1, 7 bases. CDR1 is SNHLY and CDR2 is FYNNEI in the germline V gene. This CDR3 region has 12 residues. Trimming cost V 8 bases and J 3 bases, with 10 bases left between them.

This clone was detected once. Distinct nucleotide sequences in the sample also encode this CDR3. V gene TRBV10-2 combines with J gene TRBJ2-2, with 7 bases aligning to TRBD1. The CDR3 has 14 amino acids. The V gene end was trimmed by 5 bases and the J gene end by 1 base; junction bases not matched to a gene: 1. Per germline, CDR1 WSHSY and CDR2 SAAADI. The CDR3 nucleotides are TGCGCCAGCAGTTCAGGGGGGAACACCGGGGAGCTGTTTTTT. As protein: CASSSGGNTGELFF.

This clone was seen only once. The chain joins TRBV11-2 to TRBJ1-3; no reliable D call. The CDR3 is 13 amino acids. Trimming cost V 5 bases and J 0 bases, with 5 bases left between them. The germline CDR1 and CDR2 sequences are SGHAT and FQNNGV. This CDR3 is CASSEYSGNTIYF. The CDR3 coding sequence is TGTGCCAGCAGCGAATACTCTGGAAACACCATATATTTT.

This clone was recorded a few times. V usage is TRBV6-5 and J usage is TRBJ1-2; 7 bases map to TRBD1. The CDR3 covers 13 residues. Germline loops: CDR1 MNHEY, CDR2 SVGAGI. V trimming: 6 bases; J trimming: 8 bases; junction bases outside the gene matches: 9. In DNA, the CDR3 is TGTGCCAGCAGAGACTTCCGGACAGGCGGCTACACCTTC. Translating it yields CASRDFRTGGYTF.

This rearrangement joins TRBV9 to TRBJ2-5, with 8 bases that match TRBD1. J was trimmed by 0 bases and V by 3 bases; bases with no gene match: 4. CDR3 length: 15 residues. The germline V gene encodes CDR1 SGDLS and CDR2 YYNGEE. Written as DNA, the CDR3 is TGTGCCAGCAGCGCCCACAGGGGGTACCAAGAGACCCAGTACTTC. It yields the protein CASSAHRGYQETQYF.

This clone has only a few counts. The J gene is TRBJ1-6, the V gene TRBV11-2; D gene ambiguous. This CDR3 is 15 amino acids long. V lost 6 bases to trimming and J lost 0 bases, with 9 bases between them. Germline CDR1 is SGHAT and CDR2 is FQNNGV. The CDR3: CASREWGSYNSPLHF. Written as DNA, the CDR3 is TGTGCCAGCAGGGAGTGGGGCTCCTATAATTCACCCCTCCACTTT.

This clone occurred many times. CDR3 DNA: TGTGCCAGTAGTCGGGAAGGGTATGAGGGCTACACCTTC. Its translation is CASSREGYEGYTF. The chain recombines TRBV19 with TRBJ1-2; D is unresolved. The CDR3 consists of 13 residues. Deletions cut 5 bases from V and 8 bases from J, with 15 bases between. CDR1 and CDR2 from the germline V gene are LNHDA and SQIVND (reference sequence).